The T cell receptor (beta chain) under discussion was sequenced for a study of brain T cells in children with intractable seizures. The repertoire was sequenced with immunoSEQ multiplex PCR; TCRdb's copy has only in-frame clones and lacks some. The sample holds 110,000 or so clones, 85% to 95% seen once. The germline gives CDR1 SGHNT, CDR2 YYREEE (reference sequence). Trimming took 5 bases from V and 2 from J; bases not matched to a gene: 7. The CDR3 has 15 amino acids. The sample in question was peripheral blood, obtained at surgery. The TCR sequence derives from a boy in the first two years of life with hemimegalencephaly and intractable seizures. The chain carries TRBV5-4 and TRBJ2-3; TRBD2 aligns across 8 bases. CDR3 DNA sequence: TGTGCCAGCAGAAGACGGGAGGGGTACACAGATACGCAGTATTTT. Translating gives CASRRREGYTDTQYF.